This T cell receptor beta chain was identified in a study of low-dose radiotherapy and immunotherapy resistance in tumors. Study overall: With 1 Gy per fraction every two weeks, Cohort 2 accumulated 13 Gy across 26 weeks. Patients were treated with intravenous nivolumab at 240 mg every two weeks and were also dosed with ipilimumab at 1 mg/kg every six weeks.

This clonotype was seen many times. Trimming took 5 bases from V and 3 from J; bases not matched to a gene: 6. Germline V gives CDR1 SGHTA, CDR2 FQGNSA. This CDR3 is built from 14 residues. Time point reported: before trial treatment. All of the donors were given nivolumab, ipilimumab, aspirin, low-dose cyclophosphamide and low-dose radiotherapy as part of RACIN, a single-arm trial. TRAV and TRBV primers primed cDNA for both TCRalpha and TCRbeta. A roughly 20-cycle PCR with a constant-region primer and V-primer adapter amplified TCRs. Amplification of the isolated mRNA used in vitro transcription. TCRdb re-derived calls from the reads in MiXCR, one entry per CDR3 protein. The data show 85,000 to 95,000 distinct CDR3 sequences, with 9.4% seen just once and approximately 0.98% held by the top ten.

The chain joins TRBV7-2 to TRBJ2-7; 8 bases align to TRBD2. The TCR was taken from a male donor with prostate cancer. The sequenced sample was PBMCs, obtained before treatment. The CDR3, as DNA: TGTGCCAGCAGCCGACCGGGACTAGGCTACGAGCAGTACTTC. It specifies CASSRPGLGYEQYF.